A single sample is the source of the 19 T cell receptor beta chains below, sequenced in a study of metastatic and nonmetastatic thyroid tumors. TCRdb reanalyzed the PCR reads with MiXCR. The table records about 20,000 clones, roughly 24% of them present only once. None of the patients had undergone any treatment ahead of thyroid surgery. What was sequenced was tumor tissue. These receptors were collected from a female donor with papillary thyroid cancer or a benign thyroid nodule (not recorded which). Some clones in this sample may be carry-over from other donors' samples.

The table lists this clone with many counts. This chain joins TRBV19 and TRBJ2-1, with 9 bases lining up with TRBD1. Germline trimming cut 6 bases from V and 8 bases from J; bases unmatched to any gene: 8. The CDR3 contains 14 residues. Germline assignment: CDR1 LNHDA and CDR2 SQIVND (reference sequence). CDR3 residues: CASRGNRGRDEQFF. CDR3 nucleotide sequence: TGTGCCAGTAGAGGAAACAGGGGGCGCGATGAGCAGTTCTTC.

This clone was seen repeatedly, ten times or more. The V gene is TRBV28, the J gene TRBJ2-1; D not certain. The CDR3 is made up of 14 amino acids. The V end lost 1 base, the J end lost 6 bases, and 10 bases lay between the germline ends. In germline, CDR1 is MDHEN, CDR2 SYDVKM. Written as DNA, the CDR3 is TGTGCCAGCAGTTTATCCCTTGGAGCCAATGAGCAGTTCTTC. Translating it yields CASSLSLGANEQFF.

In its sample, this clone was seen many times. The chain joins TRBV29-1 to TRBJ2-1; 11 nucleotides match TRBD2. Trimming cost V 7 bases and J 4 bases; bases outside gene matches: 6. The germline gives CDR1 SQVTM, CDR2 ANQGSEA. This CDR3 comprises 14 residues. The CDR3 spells CSARLAGSYNEQFF. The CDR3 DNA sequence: TGCAGCGCCAGACTAGCGGGATCGTACAATGAGCAGTTCTTC.

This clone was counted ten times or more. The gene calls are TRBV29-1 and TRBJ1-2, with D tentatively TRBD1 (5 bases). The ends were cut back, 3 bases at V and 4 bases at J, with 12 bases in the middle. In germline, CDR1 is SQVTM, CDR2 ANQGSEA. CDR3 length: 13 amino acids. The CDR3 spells CSVDREGGYGYTF. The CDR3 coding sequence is TGCAGCGTTGACAGGGAAGGCGGCTATGGCTACACCTTC.

Written as DNA, the CDR3 is TGTGCCAGCAGTGAAGAGACAGGGGCCTCCTACGAGCAGTACTTC. Translation: CASSEETGASYEQYF. This sequence joins TRBV6-1 and TRBJ2-7, with 8 bases identical to TRBD1. J was trimmed by 0 bases and V by 1 base; bases with no gene match: 2. Germline lookup yields CDR1 MNHNS and CDR2 SASEGT. The CDR3 spans 15 residues.

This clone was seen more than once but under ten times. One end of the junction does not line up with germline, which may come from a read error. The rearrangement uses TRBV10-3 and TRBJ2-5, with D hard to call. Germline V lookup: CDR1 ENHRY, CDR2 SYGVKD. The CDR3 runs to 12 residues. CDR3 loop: CAISALQETKYF. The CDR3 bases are TGTGCCATAAGTGCCCTCCAAGAGACCAAGTACTTC.

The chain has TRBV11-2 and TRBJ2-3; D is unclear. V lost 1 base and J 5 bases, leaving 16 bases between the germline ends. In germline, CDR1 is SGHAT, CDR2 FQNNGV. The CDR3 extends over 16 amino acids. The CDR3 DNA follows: TGTGCCAGCAGCTTAGGTTCTAGAGGATACAAAGATACGCAGTATTTT. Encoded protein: CASSLGSRGYKDTQYF.

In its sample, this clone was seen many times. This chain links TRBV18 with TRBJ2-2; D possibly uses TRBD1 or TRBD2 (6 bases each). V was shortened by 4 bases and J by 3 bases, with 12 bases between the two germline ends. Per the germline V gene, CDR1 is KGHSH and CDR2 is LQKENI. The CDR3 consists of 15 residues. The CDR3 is CASSRGASDTGELFF. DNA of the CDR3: TGTGCCAGCTCACGGGGGGCATCCGACACCGGGGAGCTGTTTTTT.

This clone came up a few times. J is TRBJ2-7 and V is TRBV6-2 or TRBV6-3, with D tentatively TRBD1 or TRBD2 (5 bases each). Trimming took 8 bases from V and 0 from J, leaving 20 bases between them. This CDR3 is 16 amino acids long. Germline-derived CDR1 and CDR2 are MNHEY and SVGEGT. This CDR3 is CASSGLPLANSYEQYF. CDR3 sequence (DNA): TGTGCCAGCTCGGGGCTACCACTGGCCAACTCCTACGAGCAGTACTTC.

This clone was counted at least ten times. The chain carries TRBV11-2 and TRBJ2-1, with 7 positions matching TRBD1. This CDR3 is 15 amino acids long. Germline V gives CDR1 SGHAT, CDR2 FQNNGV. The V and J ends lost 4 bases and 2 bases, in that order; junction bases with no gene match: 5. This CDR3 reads CASSSGQQTYNEQFF. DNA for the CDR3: TGTGCCAGCAGCTCGGGACAGCAAACCTACAATGAGCAGTTCTTC. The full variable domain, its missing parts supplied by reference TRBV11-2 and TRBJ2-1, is EAGVAQSPRYKIIEKRQSVAFWCNPISGHATLYWYQQILGQGPKLLIQFQNNGVVDDSQLPKDRFSAERLKGVDSTLKIQPAKLEDSAVYLCASSSGQQTYNEQFFGPGTRLTVL.

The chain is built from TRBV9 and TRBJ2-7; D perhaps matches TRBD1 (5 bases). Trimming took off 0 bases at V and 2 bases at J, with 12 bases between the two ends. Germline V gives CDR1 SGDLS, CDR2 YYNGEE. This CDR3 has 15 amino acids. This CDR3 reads CASSVAWTWAYEQYF. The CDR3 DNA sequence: TGTGCCAGCAGCGTAGCCTGGACATGGGCCTACGAGCAGTACTTC.

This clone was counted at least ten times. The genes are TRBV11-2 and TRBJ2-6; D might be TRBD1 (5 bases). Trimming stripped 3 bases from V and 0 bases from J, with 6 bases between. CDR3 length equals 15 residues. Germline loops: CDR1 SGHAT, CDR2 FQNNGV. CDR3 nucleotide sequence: TGTGCCAGCAGCTTTGGACACTCTGGGGCCAACGTCCTGACTTTC. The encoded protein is CASSFGHSGANVLTF.

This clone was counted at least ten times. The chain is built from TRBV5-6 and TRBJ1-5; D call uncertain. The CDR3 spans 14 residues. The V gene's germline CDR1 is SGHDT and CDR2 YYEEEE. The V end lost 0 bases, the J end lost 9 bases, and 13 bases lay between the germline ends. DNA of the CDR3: TGTGCCAGCAGCTTGGAGTCACTACAAGCGCCCCAGCATTTT. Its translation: CASSLESLQAPQHF.

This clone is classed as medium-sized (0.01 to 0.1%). The CDR3 region has the DNA TGTGCCAGCAGCTTGGTTTGGAACACTGAAGCTTTCTTT. Its translation is CASSLVWNTEAFF. The chain uses TRBV5-6 and TRBJ1-1; D uncertain. Germline lookup yields CDR1 SGHDT and CDR2 YYEEEE. V lost 0 bases, J lost 1 base, and 4 bases lay in between. CDR3 length: 13 residues.

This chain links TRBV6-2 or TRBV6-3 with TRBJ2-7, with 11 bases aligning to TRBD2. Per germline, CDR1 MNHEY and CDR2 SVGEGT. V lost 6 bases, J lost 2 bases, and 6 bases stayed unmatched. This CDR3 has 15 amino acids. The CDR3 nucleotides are TGTGCCAGCAGCTTTACTAGCGGGAGTACCTACGAGCAGTACTTC. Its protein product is CASSFTSGSTYEQYF.

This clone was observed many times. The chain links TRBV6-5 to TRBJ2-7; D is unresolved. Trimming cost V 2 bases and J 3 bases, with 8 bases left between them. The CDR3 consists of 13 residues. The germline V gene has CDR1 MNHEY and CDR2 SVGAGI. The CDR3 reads CASSYPGHYEQYF. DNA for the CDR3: TGTGCCAGCAGTTACCCGGGCCACTACGAGCAGTACTTC.

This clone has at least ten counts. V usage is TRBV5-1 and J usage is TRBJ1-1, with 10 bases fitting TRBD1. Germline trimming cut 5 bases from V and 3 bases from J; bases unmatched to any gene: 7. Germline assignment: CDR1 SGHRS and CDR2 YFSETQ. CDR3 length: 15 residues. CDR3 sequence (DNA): TGCGCCAGCAGTCCCCGGACAGGGGGAGACACTGAAGCTTTCTTT. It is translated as CASSPRTGGDTEAFF.

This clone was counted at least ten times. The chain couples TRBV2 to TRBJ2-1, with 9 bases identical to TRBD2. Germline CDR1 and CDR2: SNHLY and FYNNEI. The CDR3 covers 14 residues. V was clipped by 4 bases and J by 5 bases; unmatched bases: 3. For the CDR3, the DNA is TGTGCCAGCAGTGTAGCGGGAGCCCACAATGAGCAGTTCTTC. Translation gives CASSVAGAHNEQFF.

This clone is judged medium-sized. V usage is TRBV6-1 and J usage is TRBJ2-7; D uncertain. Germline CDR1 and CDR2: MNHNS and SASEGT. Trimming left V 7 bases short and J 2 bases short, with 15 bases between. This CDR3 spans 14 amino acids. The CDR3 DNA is TGTGCCAGCACCCTACCCCACCCAACCTACGAGCAGTACTTC. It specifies CASTLPHPTYEQYF.